By proportion, the clone carrying this TCR beta chain is medium-sized. This sample was taken from a study of lymphopenia after photon versus proton radiotherapy. CDR1 is LGHNA and CDR2 is YSLEER in the germline V gene. Trimming cost V 0 bases and J 9 bases, with 15 bases left between them. CDR3 length: 14 amino acids. Measured with immunoSEQ multiplex PCR; TCRdb has only the in-frame clones, and not every one. This table has about 24,000 clones, around 84% appearing once. The input for sequencing was peripheral blood, taken from a patient treated with photon-based radiotherapy. The sequence was obtained from a middle-aged man with gastric cancer. The rearrangement joins TRBV4-3 to TRBJ2-7, with D perhaps matching TRBD1 or TRBD2 (5 bases each). CDR3 in amino acids: CASSQDRGRPTQYF. The CDR3 DNA sequence: TGCGCCAGCAGCCAAGATCGGGGCAGACCAACGCAGTACTTC.